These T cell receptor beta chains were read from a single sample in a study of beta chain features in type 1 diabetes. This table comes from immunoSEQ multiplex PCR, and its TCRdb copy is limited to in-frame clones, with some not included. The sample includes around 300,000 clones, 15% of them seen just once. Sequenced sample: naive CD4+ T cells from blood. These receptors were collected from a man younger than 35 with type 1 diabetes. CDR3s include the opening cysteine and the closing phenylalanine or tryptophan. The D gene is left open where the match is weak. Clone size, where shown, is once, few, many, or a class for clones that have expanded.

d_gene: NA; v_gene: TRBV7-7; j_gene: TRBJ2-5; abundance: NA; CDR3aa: CASSLVDAGTQYF; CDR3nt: TGTGCCAGCAGCTTAGTGGATGCGGGGACCCAGTACTTC
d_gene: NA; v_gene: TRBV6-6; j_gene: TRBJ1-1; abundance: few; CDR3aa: CASRNRAMNTEAFF; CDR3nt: TGTGCCAGCAGAAACAGAGCAATGAACACTGAAGCTTTCTTT
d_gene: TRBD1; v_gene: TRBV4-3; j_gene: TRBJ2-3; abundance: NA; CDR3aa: CASSQMSGTGVDTDTQYF; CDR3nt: TGCGCCAGCAGCCAAATGAGTGGGACAGGGGTCGACACAGATACGCAGTATTTT
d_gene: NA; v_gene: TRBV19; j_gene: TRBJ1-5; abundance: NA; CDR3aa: CASSIRTANQPQHF; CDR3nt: TGTGCCAGTAGTATCCGAACAGCTAATCAGCCCCAGCATTTT
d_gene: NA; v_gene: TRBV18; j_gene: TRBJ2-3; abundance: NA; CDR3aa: CASSLPGTDTQYF; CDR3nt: TGTGCCAGCTCACTTCCGGGAACAGATACGCAGTATTTT
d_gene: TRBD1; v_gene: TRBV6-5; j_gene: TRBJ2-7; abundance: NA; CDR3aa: CASSYSRTGYEQYF; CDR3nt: TGTGCCAGCAGTTACTCGAGGACAGGCTACGAGCAGTACTTC
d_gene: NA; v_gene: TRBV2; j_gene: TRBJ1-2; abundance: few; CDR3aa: CASSVSGDGYTF; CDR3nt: TGTGCCAGCAGTGTATCCGGGGATGGCTACACCTTC
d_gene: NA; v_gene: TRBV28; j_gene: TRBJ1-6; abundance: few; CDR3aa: CASSLEPVRVGNSPLHF; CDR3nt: TGTGCCAGCAGTTTGGAACCAGTCCGGGTTGGGAATTCACCCCTCCACTTT
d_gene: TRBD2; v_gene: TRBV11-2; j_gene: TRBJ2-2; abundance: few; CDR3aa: CASSSLTSGVFGELFF; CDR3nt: TGTGCCAGCAGCTCATTGACTAGCGGGGTGTTCGGGGAGCTGTTTTTT
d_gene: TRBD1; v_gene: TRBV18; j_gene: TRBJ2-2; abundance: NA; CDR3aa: CASSSPGTGDAGELFF; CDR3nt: TGTGCCAGCTCATCTCCCGGGACAGGGGACGCCGGGGAGCTGTTTTTT